The clone carrying this T cell receptor (beta chain) has more than one count but fewer than ten. Its matching antigen is unknown. This sample is drawn from a study of T cells in Graves' hyperthyroidism and ophthalmopathy. Findings and limits, study-wide: Appearing also in blood were most of the thyroid clonotypes expanded above 0.001. Ophthalmopathy and stable hyperthyroidism were separated by a 13 V-J model. Ophthalmopathy, as predicted by the model, came a median roughly 6.8 months after the prediction.

Trimming removed 3 bases at V and 4 bases at J, with 9 bases between. From germline, CDR1 is SGHDN and CDR2 FVKESK. The CDR3 runs 13 residues. Amplified regions were TCR beta CDR3 sequences from RNA transcripts. The HTBI primer set served for first-round RT-PCR of the TCR CDR3. TCRdb re-analysed the multiplex PCR reads in MiXCR, keeping a single row per CDR3 protein. The sample shows some 300,000 distinct CDR3 sequences, around 20% of them seen only once. Input material: blood. V is TRBV14 and J is TRBJ1-2, with D tentatively TRBD1 (5 bases). This sequence originates from a man aged 50 or older with Graves' ophthalmopathy. CDR3 in DNA: TGTGCCAGCAGCCAGCAGGGTGCCTATGGCTACACCTTC. It encodes CASSQQGAYGYTF.